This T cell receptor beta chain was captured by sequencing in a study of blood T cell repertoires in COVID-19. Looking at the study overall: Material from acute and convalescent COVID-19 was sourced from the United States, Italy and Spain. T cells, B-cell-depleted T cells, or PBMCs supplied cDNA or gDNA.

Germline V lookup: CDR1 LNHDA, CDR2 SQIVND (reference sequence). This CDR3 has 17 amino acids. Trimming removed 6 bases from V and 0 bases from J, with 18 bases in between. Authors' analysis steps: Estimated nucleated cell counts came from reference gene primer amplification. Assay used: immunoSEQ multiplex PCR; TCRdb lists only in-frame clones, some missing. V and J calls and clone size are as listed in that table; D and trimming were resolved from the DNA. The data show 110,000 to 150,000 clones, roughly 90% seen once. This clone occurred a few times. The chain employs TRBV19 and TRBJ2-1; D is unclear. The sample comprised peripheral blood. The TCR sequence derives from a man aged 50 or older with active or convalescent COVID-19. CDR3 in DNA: TGTGCCAGTAGGGCGGAAGGATTCGTTAGCTCCTACAATGAGCAGTTCTTC. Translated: CASRAEGFVSSYNEQFF.